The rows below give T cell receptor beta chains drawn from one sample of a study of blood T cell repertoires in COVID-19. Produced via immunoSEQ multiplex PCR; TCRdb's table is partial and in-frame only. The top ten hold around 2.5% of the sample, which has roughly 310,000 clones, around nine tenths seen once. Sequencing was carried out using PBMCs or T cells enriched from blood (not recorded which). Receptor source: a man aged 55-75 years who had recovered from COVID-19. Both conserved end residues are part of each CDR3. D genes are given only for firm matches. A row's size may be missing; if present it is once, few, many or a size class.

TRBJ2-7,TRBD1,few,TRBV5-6,CASREQGFDYEQYF,TGTGCCAGCAGAGAACAGGGGTTCGACTACGAGCAGTACTTC
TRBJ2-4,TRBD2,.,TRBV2,CASSEASGGLAKNIQYF,TGTGCCAGCAGTGAAGCGTCGGGGGGACTAGCCAAAAACATTCAGTACTTC
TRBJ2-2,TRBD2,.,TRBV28,CASRPTSGGASGELFF,TGTGCCAGCAGGCCAACTAGCGGGGGGGCCTCCGGGGAGCTGTTTTTT
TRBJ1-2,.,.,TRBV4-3,CASSQDLPGDYGYTF,TGCGCCAGCAGCCAAGATCTTCCGGGTGACTATGGCTACACCTTC
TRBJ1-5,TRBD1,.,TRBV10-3,CAISESTGGNQPQHF,TGTGCCATCAGTGAGTCGACAGGGGGAAATCAGCCCCAGCATTTT
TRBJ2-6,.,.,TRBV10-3,CAISADAGRSGANVLTF,TGTGCCATCAGTGCGGACGCGGGGCGCTCTGGGGCCAACGTCCTGACTTTC
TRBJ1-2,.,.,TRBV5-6,CASSLRGANYGYTF,TGTGCCAGCAGCTTGCGGGGGGCTAACTATGGCTACACCTTC
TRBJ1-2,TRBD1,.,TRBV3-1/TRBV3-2,CASSQPTGWNYGYTF,TGTGCCAGCAGCCAACCGACAGGGTGGAACTATGGCTACACCTTC
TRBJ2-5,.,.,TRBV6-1,CASSERAETQYF,TGTGCCAGCAGTGAACGCGCGGAGACCCAGTACTTC
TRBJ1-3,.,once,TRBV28,CASSPYRRAGNTIYF,TGTGCCAGCAGCCCATACAGGAGGGCTGGAAACACCATATATTTT
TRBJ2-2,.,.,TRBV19,CASSIGQANTGELFF,TGTGCCAGTAGTATAGGACAGGCGAACACCGGGGAGCTGTTTTTT
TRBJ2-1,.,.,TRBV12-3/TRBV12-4,CASKSPGDNEQFF,TGTGCCAGCAAATCACCGGGAGACAATGAGCAGTTCTTC
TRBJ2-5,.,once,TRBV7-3,CASSRGGRETQYF,TGTGCCAGCAGCAGGGGGGGAAGAGAGACCCAGTACTTC
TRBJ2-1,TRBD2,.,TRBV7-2,CASSLGFSGTSYNEQFF,TGTGCCAGCAGCTTAGGATTTAGCGGGACCAGCTACAATGAGCAGTTCTTC
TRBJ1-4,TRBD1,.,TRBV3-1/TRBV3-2,CASSPRTGGRVYEKLFF,TGTGCCAGCAGCCCGCGGACAGGCGGGAGGGTTTATGAAAAACTGTTTTTT
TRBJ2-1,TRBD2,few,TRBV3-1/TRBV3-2,CASSQDYRRLAGGPEQFF,TGTGCCAGCAGCCAAGATTACAGGAGACTAGCGGGGGGGCCCGAGCAGTTCTTC
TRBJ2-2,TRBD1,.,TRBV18,CASSLGTGSIGELFF,TGTGCCAGCTCACTTGGGACAGGGTCGATCGGGGAGCTGTTTTTT
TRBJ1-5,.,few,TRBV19,CASSIVGANQPQHF,TGTGCCAGTAGTATAGTTGGGGCAAATCAGCCCCAGCATTTT
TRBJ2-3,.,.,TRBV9,CASSVDPDTQYF,TGTGCCAGCAGCGTAGATCCTGATACGCAGTATTTT
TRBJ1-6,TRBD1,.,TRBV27,CASRPGLGQTSSYNSPLHF,TGTGCCAGCCGCCCCGGCCTGGGACAGACAAGCTCCTATAATTCACCCCTCCACTTT
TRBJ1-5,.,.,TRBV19,CASSIEGTGRWPQHF,TGTGCCAGTAGTATAGAAGGGACGGGGAGGTGGCCCCAGCATTTT
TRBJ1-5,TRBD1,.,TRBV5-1,CASSTGDSNQPQHF,TGCGCCAGTTCCACAGGGGACAGCAATCAGCCCCAGCATTTT
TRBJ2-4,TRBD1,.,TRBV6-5,CASSRTGGENIQYF,TGTGCCAGCAGTAGGACAGGGGGGGAAAACATTCAGTACTTC
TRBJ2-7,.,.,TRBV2,CASSEASSGEQYF,TGTGCCAGCAGTGAAGCGAGTAGTGGCGAGCAGTACTTC
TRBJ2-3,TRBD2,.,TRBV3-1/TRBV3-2,CASSPTSGGTDTQYF,TGTGCCAGCAGCCCGACTAGCGGGGGCACAGATACGCAGTATTTT
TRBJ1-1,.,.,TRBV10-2,CASSAQGPNTEAFF,TGCGCCAGCAGTGCTCAGGGGCCGAACACTGAAGCTTTCTTT
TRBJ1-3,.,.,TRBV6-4,CASRDTGLGNTIYF,TGTGCCAGCAGAGATACAGGGTTAGGAAACACCATATATTTT
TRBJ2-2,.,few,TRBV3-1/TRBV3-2,CASSPGFWAGELFF,TGTGCCAGCAGCCCGGGTTTTTGGGCCGGGGAGCTGTTTTTT
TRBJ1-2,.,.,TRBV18,CASSASHGYTF,TGTGCCAGCTCAGCGAGTCATGGCTACACCTTC
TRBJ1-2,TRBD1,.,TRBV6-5,CASSSAGTASNYGYTF,TGTGCCAGCAGTTCCGCCGGGACAGCCTCTAACTATGGCTACACCTTC
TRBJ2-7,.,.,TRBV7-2,CASSHWTPAYEQYF,TGTGCCAGCAGCCATTGGACTCCGGCCTACGAGCAGTACTTC
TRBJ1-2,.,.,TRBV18,CASSPSGIYGYTF,TGTGCCAGCTCACCATCCGGGATCTATGGCTACACCTTC
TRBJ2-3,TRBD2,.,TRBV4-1,CASSQGLVAGGRRDTQYF,TGCGCCAGCAGCCAAGGTTTGGTGGCGGGGGGGCGTAGAGATACGCAGTATTTT
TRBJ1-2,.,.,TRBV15,CATSRGGGGYTF,TGTGCCACCAGCAGAGGAGGTGGCGGCTACACCTTC
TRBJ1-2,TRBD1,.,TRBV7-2,CASSTGQGVYGYTF,TGTGCCAGCAGCACGGGACAGGGTGTTTATGGCTACACCTTC
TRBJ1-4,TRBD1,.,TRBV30,CAWSGRQGKGTNEKLFF,TGTGCCTGGAGTGGGCGACAGGGGAAGGGGACTAATGAAAAACTGTTTTTT
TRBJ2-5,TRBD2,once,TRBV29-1,CSVSLAGHQETQYF,TGCAGCGTTTCACTAGCGGGGCATCAAGAGACCCAGTACTTC